Listed below are T cell receptor beta chains from one sample, sequenced in a study of blood T cell repertoires in COVID-19. TCRdb keeps only in-frame clones here, not all; method: immunoSEQ multiplex PCR. The data hold 150,000 or so clones, with roughly nine tenths observed a single time. Sequenced: peripheral blood. The receptors stem from a man in his fifties or sixties with acute or convalescent COVID-19. CDR3s include the opening cysteine and the closing phenylalanine or tryptophan. A D gene is named only where the DNA matches it firmly.

v_call	d_call	j_call	cdr3_aa
TRBV7-2	-	TRBJ2-3	CASSLGARAQTDTQYF
TRBV7-2	TRBD2	TRBJ2-5	CASSFRGEETQYF
TRBV11-1	-	TRBJ2-7	CASSLARAAAYEQYF
TRBV5-1	-	TRBJ1-6	CASSLEDRNNSPLHF
TRBV27	TRBD2	TRBJ2-2	CASSRTSGRLGARAGELFF
TRBV27	-	TRBJ2-1	CASSLSGDWRQEGGFGNEQFF
TRBV25-1	-	TRBJ1-3	CASRPGHNSGNTIYF
TRBV30	-	TRBJ1-6	CAWSLRGTGNNSPLHF
TRBV6-5	TRBD2	TRBJ2-1	CASTSGVSYNEQFF
TRBV5-6	-	TRBJ2-7	CASSLGGREQYF
TRBV5-5	-	TRBJ1-1	CASSVWTEGFSTEAFF
TRBV10-1	TRBD1	TRBJ2-3	CASSESDRGVTDTQYF
TRBV2	-	TRBJ1-1	CASSEQGQNTEAFF
TRBV5-1	TRBD1	TRBJ1-2	CASSLGSGTGSSGYIF
TRBV7-8	TRBD2	TRBJ2-2	CASSSPLAGGPNRRELFF
TRBV19	TRBD1	TRBJ1-2	CASSRQGTGGYTF
TRBV2	-	TRBJ2-2	CASSGERVGELFF
TRBV2	-	TRBJ1-1	CASLLGAGTEAFF
TRBV7-2	TRBD2	TRBJ2-7	CASSLAAGGRSSYEQYF
TRBV19	TRBD1	TRBJ1-5	CASSQTGGNQPQHF
TRBV27	-	TRBJ1-1	CASSLLGEEYTEAFF
TRBV29-1	-	TRBJ1-4	CSARDNEKLFF
TRBV10-3	TRBD2	TRBJ2-1	CAINREGRGNEQFF
TRBV6-5	-	TRBJ1-5	CATSRGNQPQHF
TRBV7-9	TRBD2	TRBJ2-1	CASSLASGGPHEQFF